The 25 T cell receptor beta chains in this list originate from one sample, sequenced in a study of cytomegalovirus exposure and HLA in healthy donors. The PCR employed 60 Vbeta primers together with 13 Jbeta primers. This table comes from immunoSEQ multiplex PCR, and its TCRdb copy is limited to in-frame clones, with some not included. Here the sample spans under 200,000 clones, about 75% being singletons. The sequencing sample was made of PBMCs. Receptors originate from a woman aged 40 to 50 in good health and CMV-seropositive.

The V gene is TRBV23-1, the J gene TRBJ2-3; D ambiguous. TRBV23-1 is given ORF status, its function remaining uncertain. This CDR3 contains 14 residues. V dropped 4 bases and J dropped 3 bases, with 11 bases sitting between them. CDR3 nucleotide sequence: TGCGCCAGCAGTCCCGGTTTTAGAACAGATACGCAGTATTTT. Its translation is CASSPGFRTDTQYF.

The chain couples TRBV4-2 to TRBJ2-3; no clear D. V was cut by 0 bases and J by 2 bases, with 9 bases left in between. The CDR3 length is 15 residues. CDR1 and CDR2 from the germline V gene are LGHNA and YNFKEQ. Here the CDR3 reads CASSQDVLLTDTQYF. The CDR3 nucleotides are TGTGCCAGCAGCCAAGATGTTTTACTCACAGATACGCAGTATTTT.

The V gene is TRBV6-5, the J gene TRBJ1-2, with a possible D match to TRBD1 (6 bases). Per germline, CDR1 MNHEY and CDR2 SVGAGI. CDR3 length: 13 amino acids. The V end was cut by 5 bases, the J end by 5 bases, with 12 bases between. The CDR3 nucleotides are TGTGCCAGCAGTCGACAGGTTAGTTATGGCTACACCTTC. Amino acids: CASSRQVSYGYTF.

This chain joins TRBV19 and TRBJ1-2, with D possibly matching TRBD1 (6 bases). V lost 9 bases and J lost 8, with 13 bases in between. Germline-derived CDR1 and CDR2 are LNHDA and SQIVND (reference sequence). The CDR3 is made up of 11 amino acids. The DNA for the CDR3 is TGTGCCAGCGTGACAGGAGGAGGCTACACCTTC. It specifies CASVTGGGYTF.

The chain links TRBV4-3 to TRBJ2-2, with TRBD2 matching over 7 bases. Trimming at V came to 3 bases and at J to 6 bases, leaving 7 bases not matched to a gene. The CDR3 spans 15 residues. The germline gives CDR1 LGHNA, CDR2 YSLEER. CDR3 region: CASSQGGGIPGELFF. CDR3 bases: TGCGCCAGCAGCCAGGGGGGAGGGATCCCCGGGGAGCTGTTTTTT.

J is TRBJ2-1 and V is TRBV12-5; no reliable D call. The CDR3 contains 13 residues. Deletions cut 2 bases from V and 4 bases from J, with 6 bases between. The germline V gene encodes CDR1 LGHNT and CDR2 FRNRAP. The chain's CDR3 is CASGLTSYNEQFF. The CDR3 coding sequence is TGTGCTAGTGGTTTGACTTCTTACAATGAGCAGTTCTTC.

The rearrangement links TRBV29-1 to TRBJ1-3; D not resolved. In germline, CDR1 is SQVTM, CDR2 ANQGSEA. Trimming removed 4 bases from V and 4 bases from J, with 8 bases in between. The CDR3 runs 12 residues. Here the CDR3 DNA reads TGCAGCGTTGGTTTCGCGGGAAACACCATATATTTT. It encodes CSVGFAGNTIYF.

This clone was detected once. The gene calls are TRBV28 and TRBJ1-2; D remains ambiguous. Germline V gene data show CDR1 as MDHEN and CDR2 as SYDVKM. This CDR3 is 14 amino acids long. Deletions cut 3 bases from V and 7 bases from J, with 15 bases between. The CDR3 bases are TGTGCCAGCAGTTTCAGACACCCGATCGGTGGCTACACCTTC. It yields the protein CASSFRHPIGGYTF.

This chain links TRBV7-2 with TRBJ1-5; 10 nucleotides line up with TRBD1. The germline gives CDR1 SGHTA, CDR2 FQGNSA. V lost 5 bases, J lost 7 bases, and 8 bases stayed unmatched. The CDR3 extends over 15 amino acids. CDR3 sequence: CASSRGTGEGQPQHF. Here the CDR3 DNA reads TGTGCCAGCAGCCGCGGGACAGGGGAGGGACAGCCCCAGCATTTT.

V usage is TRBV29-1 and J usage is TRBJ2-7; TRBD1 matches 8 bases. This CDR3 has 13 amino acids. Germline values: CDR1 SQVTM, CDR2 ANQGSEA. The V segment lost 4 bases and the J segment 3 bases; nucleotides outside the gene matches: 5. As DNA, the CDR3 is TGCAGCGTTGCTAAGGACAGGGTCTACGAGCAGTACTTC. Encoded protein: CSVAKDRVYEQYF.

This sequence joins TRBV27 and TRBJ1-1; possibly TRBD1 for D (5 bases). V was cut by 4 bases and J by 8 bases, with 14 bases left in between. The V gene's germline CDR1 is MNHEY and CDR2 SMNVEV (reference sequence). The CDR3 sequence is 13 residues long. Here the CDR3 reads CASSSLTAIEAFF. CDR3 DNA: TGTGCCAGCAGTTCGCTGACAGCAATAGAAGCTTTCTTT.

This sequence joins TRBV28 and TRBJ1-1; D call uncertain. V shed 5 bases and J shed 4 bases, with 14 bases lying between them. Germline V CDR1 and CDR2: MDHEN, SYDVKM. This CDR3 is built from 14 residues. CDR3: CASSLTRAGTEAFF. The CDR3 DNA reads TGTGCCAGCAGTCTTACACGGGCGGGCACTGAAGCTTTCTTT. Variable domain in full (rest from reference TRBV28 and TRBJ1-1): DVKVTQSSRYLVKRTGEKVFLECVQDMDHENMFWYRQDPGLGLRLIYFSYDVKMKEKGDIPEGYSVSREKKERFSLILESASTNQTSMYLCASSLTRAGTEAFFGQGTRLTVV.

In DNA, the CDR3 is TGTGCCAGCAGTCCGTATCGAGGGAACACTGAAGCTTTCTTT. Translation gives CASSPYRGNTEAFF. The V and J genes are TRBV27 and TRBJ1-1; D gene uncertain. The ends were cut back, 5 bases at V and 1 base at J, with 11 bases in the middle. The CDR3 has 14 amino acids. The V gene's germline CDR1 is MNHEY and CDR2 SMNVEV (reference sequence).

A single count supports this clone. This chain uses TRBV27 with TRBJ2-1, with D possibly TRBD1 on 6 matching bases. Trimming shortened V by 6 bases and J by 8 bases, and 14 bases separated the two germline ends. Looked up from germline, CDR1 is MNHEY and CDR2 is SMNVEV (reference sequence). CDR3 size: 13 residues. CDR3 sequence: CASRARGRDEQFF. The CDR3 DNA follows: TGTGCCAGCAGGGCCAGGGGCCGGGATGAGCAGTTCTTC.

The rearrangement joins TRBV6-5 to TRBJ1-1, with no clear D. The germline V and J ends were trimmed by 4 bases and 0 bases, with 12 bases remaining between them. Per the germline V gene, CDR1 is MNHEY and CDR2 is SVGAGI. CDR3 length equals 15 residues. The CDR3 nucleotides are TGTGCCAGCAGTTCGGCCGGCGGCATGAACACTGAAGCTTTCTTT. Translation gives CASSSAGGMNTEAFF.

This sequence joins TRBV9 and TRBJ2-7; D unresolved. In germline, CDR1 is SGDLS, CDR2 YYNGEE. V gave up 4 bases and J gave up 5 bases, with 16 bases separating them. The CDR3 has 14 residues. DNA of the CDR3: TGTGCCAGCAGCTCACGAGGTGGTGTTGACGAGCAGTACTTC. Amino acid sequence: CASSSRGGVDEQYF.

The chain recombines TRBV23-1 with TRBJ1-2; TRBD1 agrees at 10 bases. TRBV23-1 is noted as an ORF with a role that remains uncertain. Trimming removed 7 bases from V and 7 bases from J; junction bases left unmatched: 9. The CDR3 is 14 residues long. This CDR3 is CASTYRQGARGYTF. For the CDR3, the DNA is TGCGCCAGCACCTACCGACAGGGGGCGCGTGGCTACACCTTC.

The chain uses TRBV18 and TRBJ2-7, with D perhaps TRBD2 (6 bases). This CDR3 contains 16 residues. V was shortened by 1 base and J by 2 bases, with 15 bases between the two germline ends. CDR1 is KGHSH and CDR2 is LQKENI in the germline V gene. The DNA for the CDR3 is TGTGCCAGCTCACCACTCGAGACTAGGGCCGCCTACGAGCAGTACTTC. This sequence encodes CASSPLETRAAYEQYF.

J is TRBJ2-3 and V is TRBV9; D possibly corresponds to TRBD1 (7 bases). Germline CDR1 reads SGDLS; CDR2 reads YYNGEE. Trimming shortened V by 2 bases and J by 0 bases, and 13 bases separated the two germline ends. The CDR3 sequence is 16 residues long. The CDR3 loop reads CASSVEGQPSTDTQYF. DNA for the CDR3: TGTGCCAGCAGCGTGGAGGGACAGCCTAGCACAGATACGCAGTATTTT.

This chain connects TRBV7-9 to TRBJ2-7, with D tentatively TRBD2 (5 bases). The V gene's germline CDR1 is SEHNR and CDR2 FQNEAQ (reference sequence). V shed 1 base and J shed 2 bases, with 9 bases lying between them. The CDR3 sequence is 14 residues long. This chain's CDR3 is CASSLEGGPYEQYF. The CDR3 nucleotides are TGTGCCAGCAGCTTAGAGGGCGGGCCCTACGAGCAGTACTTC.

CDR3 in DNA: TGTGCCAGCAGTGACAGGTCGGGAGGGGACAATCAGCCCCAGCATTTT. Translating gives CASSDRSGGDNQPQHF. The rearrangement joins TRBV6-4 to TRBJ1-5, with a possible D match to TRBD1 (5 bases). Germline loops: CDR1 MRHNA, CDR2 SNTAGT. The CDR3 is made up of 16 amino acids. V was pared by 2 bases and J by 3 bases, with 14 bases between.

On this clone itself: The junction and the germline gene differ at one end; a read error may be behind it. CDR3 sequence reads: CASSPAGGSGSGTQYF. As DNA, the CDR3 is TGTGCTAGCAGTCCCGCCGGGGGGAGCGGGAGTGGTACGCAGTATTTT. The gene calls are TRBV7-7 and TRBJ2-3; 8 bases line up with TRBD2. The CDR3 consists of 16 residues. CDR1 SSHAT and CDR2 FNYEAQ come from the germline V gene (reference sequence). The complete variable domain, with remaining parts taken from reference TRBV7-7 and TRBJ2-3, reads GAGVSQSPRYKVTKRGQDVTLRCDPISSHATLYWYQQALGQGPEFLTYFNYEAQPDKSGLPSDRFSAERPEGSISTLTIQRTEQRDSAMYRCASSPAGGSGSGTQYFGPGTRLTVL.

The sample holds one count of this clone. The V and J genes are TRBV6-5 and TRBJ1-2, with 8 bases matching TRBD1. The trim removed 0 bases at V and 9 bases at J, leaving 6 bases unmatched. Per germline, CDR1 MNHEY and CDR2 SVGAGI. This CDR3 region has 14 residues. CDR3 bases: TGTGCCAGCAGTTACTCGGCGGGACAGGCAAGCTACACCTTC. It yields the protein CASSYSAGQASYTF.

This chain links TRBV6-6 with TRBJ2-2; a weak D match, TRBD2 (5 bases). The germline gives CDR1 MNHNY, CDR2 SVGAGI (reference sequence). The CDR3 covers 16 residues. Between the trimmed V and J ends, which lost 2 bases and 7 bases, there was a span of 17 bases. Written as DNA, the CDR3 is TGTGCCAGCAGTTACCCCCGAGACTCTGGGAGCGGGGAGCTGTTTTTT. Translating it yields CASSYPRDSGSGELFF.

This clone was picked up a small number of times. The V and J genes are TRBV19 and TRBJ1-4; 10 bases agree with TRBD1. The germline gives CDR1 LNHDA, CDR2 SQIVND (reference sequence). J was trimmed by 7 bases and V by 5 bases; bases with no gene match: 7. The CDR3 runs 15 residues. CDR3 nucleotide sequence: TGTGCCAGTAGTCCTCGGACAGGGGGACGTGAAAAACTGTTTTTT. Its protein product is CASSPRTGGREKLFF.